Here is one T cell receptor (beta chain) with its context. The record originates from a study of blood T cell repertoires in COVID-19. Turning to the study itself: Acute and convalescent COVID-19 specimens originated in the United States, Italy and Spain. Sample material is recorded as cDNA or gDNA derived from T cells, B-cell-depleted T cells, or PBMCs.

Source study methods: Researchers report that nucleated cell counts were estimated from reference gene primer amplification. Some clones are missing from TCRdb's copy, which holds only in-frame ones; the method was immunoSEQ multiplex PCR. That table supplies the V and J calls and clone size; D and trimming were determined from the DNA. The sample shows 90,000 to 120,000 clones, 88% of them seen only once. The CDR3 sequence is 19 residues long. Germline CDR1 and CDR2: KGHDR and SFDVKD. The V gene end was trimmed by 3 bases and the J gene end by 0 bases; junction bases not matched to a gene: 8. The rearrangement links TRBV24-1 to TRBJ2-3; 13 bases line up with TRBD2. The sample taken for sequencing was peripheral blood. The receptor was derived from a human donor in a cohort sampled during active COVID-19. CDR3 amino acids: CATSDANPGLAGSTDTQYF. In nucleotides, the CDR3 is TGTGCCACCAGTGATGCTAACCCGGGACTAGCGGGAAGCACAGATACGCAGTATTTT.